A selection of T cell receptor beta chains follows, all from one sample in a study of CD8+ T cells in alopecia areata. The method was immunoSEQ multiplex PCR; TCRdb's version includes in-frame clones alone and lacks a portion of them. The sample yields 130,000 or so clones, approximately 86% seen once. The source was CD8+ T cells sorted from blood, collected at week 4, from a patient treated with tofacitinib. The receptors here all came from a human donor with alopecia areata. CDR3s include the opening cysteine and the closing phenylalanine or tryptophan. The D gene is left open where the match is weak. A row's size may be missing; if present it is once, few, many or a size class.

>TRBJ1-2|TRBV4-1|once|.
TGCGCCAGCAGCCAAGAGGGGGACAAAATCCATGGCTACACCTTC
CASSQEGDKIHGYTF
>TRBJ1-2|TRBV10-3|few|TRBD1
TGTGCCATCAGTGAGTCCATGGCAGGGGGACACTATGGCTACACCTTC
CAISESMAGGHYGYTF
>TRBJ2-7|TRBV6-1|.|.
TGTGCCAGCAGAAGGCCAACATACGAGCAGTACTTC
CASRRPTYEQYF
>TRBJ2-5|TRBV6-5|.|.
TGTGCCAGCAGTTACTGGGCCAACCCATCTCAAGAGACCCAGTACTTC
CASSYWANPSQETQYF
>TRBJ1-5|TRBV27|.|.
TGTGCCAGCAGAGCTTGGGGGGACCAGCCCCAGCATTTT
CASRAWGDQPQHF
>TRBJ2-7|TRBV2|.|TRBD2
TGTGCCAGCAGTGGGGTGGGGAGGGCATCCTACGAGCAGTACTTC
CASSGVGRASYEQYF
>TRBJ2-4|TRBV2|.|.
TGTGCCAGCCACCACGAGGGACTCGAAAACATTCAGTACTTC
CASHHEGLENIQYF
>TRBJ2-7|TRBV29-1|.|TRBD2
TGCAGCGTTGAGCTAGCGGGAGATCAATACGAGCAGTACTTC
CSVELAGDQYEQYF
>TRBJ2-2|TRBV23-1|few|TRBD1
TGCGCCAGCAGGACAGGGGGCAACACCGGGGAGCTGTTTTTT
CASRTGGNTGELFF
>TRBJ1-5|TRBV5-1|.|.
TGCGCCAGCAGCTTGACGGGGGGCAATCAGCCCCAGCATTTT
CASSLTGGNQPQHF
>TRBJ2-3|TRBV19|.|.
TGTGCCAGTAGTACCGGGACTTACTACACAGATACGCAGTATTTT
CASSTGTYYTDTQYF
>TRBJ2-2|TRBV7-9|.|.
TGTGCCAGTCGAGAAGACACCGGGGAGCTGTTTTTT
CASREDTGELFF
>TRBJ2-7|TRBV5-4|once|TRBD1
TGTGCCAGCAGCGCTCCGGGACAGACCTCCTTAGAGCAGTACTTC
CASSAPGQTSLEQYF
>TRBJ2-7|TRBV7-8|.|.
TGTGCCAGCAGCTTAGCACAGCTGGCCTACGAGCAGTACTTC
CASSLAQLAYEQYF
>TRBJ2-2|TRBV29-1|.|TRBD1
TGCAGCGTGGGGACAGGGTTGACCGGGGAGCTGTTTTTT
CSVGTGLTGELFF
>TRBJ1-2|TRBV29-1|.|.
TGCAGCGTTGACCCAGGGGAACATGGCTACACCTTC
CSVDPGEHGYTF
>TRBJ2-6|TRBV7-9|.|.
TGTGCCATAGTTGTCCTTTCTGGGGCCAACGTCCTGACTTTC
CAIVVLSGANVLTF
>TRBJ2-3|TRBV7-2|.|.
TGTGCCAGCAGCTTAGTTCGGCGGGATCCGAGCACAGATACGCAGTATTTT
CASSLVRRDPSTDTQYF
>TRBJ2-7|TRBV7-9|.|.
TGTGCCAGCAGCACGGACTTGGGAACCTACGAGCAGTACTTC
CASSTDLGTYEQYF
>TRBJ2-2|TRBV29-1|.|TRBD1
TGCAGCACGTGGACAGGGACCACCGGGGAGCTGTTTTTT
CSTWTGTTGELFF